These 6 T cell receptor beta chains originate from one sample sequenced in a study of metastatic and nonmetastatic thyroid tumors. Through MiXCR, TCRdb re-clonotyped the PCR reads. Found here are about 14,000 clones, around a third of them singletons; the top ten hold about 26%. Each patient came to thyroid surgery without any prior treatment (of any kind). The sample comprised tumor tissue. The receptors originated from a female donor with papillary thyroid cancer or a benign thyroid nodule (not recorded which). Some clones in this sample may be carry-over from other donors' samples.

The chain is built from TRBV6-1 and TRBJ1-1; 7 bases line up with TRBD1. The length of the CDR3 is 15 residues. Germline V gene data show CDR1 as MNHNS and CDR2 as SASEGT. V trimming: 2 bases; J trimming: 1 base; junction bases outside the gene matches: 4. The CDR3 region has the DNA TGTGCCAGCAGTGAATGGACAGGCACGAACACTGAAGCTTTCTTT. This encodes CASSEWTGTNTEAFF.

This clone was found many times. J is TRBJ1-2 and V is TRBV20-1; 9 bases line up with TRBD1. CDR1 and CDR2 (germline): DFQATT, SNEGSKA (reference sequence). This CDR3 is 13 amino acids long. V lost 6 bases and J lost 0; bases outside the gene matches: 2. The CDR3 DNA sequence: TGCAGTGCGCGACAGGGGGCTAACTATGGCTACACCTTC. Protein: CSARQGANYGYTF.

This clone was counted between two and nine times. An end of the junction differs from the germline gene, which may be a read error. The chain uses TRBV20-1 and TRBJ2-5, with D perhaps matching TRBD1 (5 bases). Germline assignment: CDR1 DFQATT and CDR2 SNEGSKA (reference sequence). The CDR3 runs 14 residues. The CDR3 sequence: CSASGQVDTETQYF. The CDR3 DNA is TGCAGTGCTAGCGGGCAGGTGGACACAGAGACACAGTACTTC.

This chain links TRBV20-1 with TRBJ1-5; perhaps TRBD1 as D (5 bases). The CDR3 loop spans 15 amino acids. CDR1 is DFQATT, CDR2 SNEGSKA, per germline (reference sequence). With 3 bases removed from V and 7 bases from J, the gap between germline ends came to 19 bases. This chain's CDR3 is CSARAREAGRQPQHF. Here the CDR3 DNA reads TGCAGTGCTAGGGCCAGGGAGGCGGGTCGGCAGCCCCAGCATTTT.

Comments on this clone: Mismatch with germline at one junction end may stem from a read error. This sequence joins TRBV28 and TRBJ2-2; perhaps TRBD2 as D (6 bases). Germline V gene sequence: CDR1 MDHEN, CDR2 SYDVKM. This CDR3 spans 14 amino acids. CDR3 loop: CSSSPSSASGELFF. The CDR3, as DNA: TGTTCCAGCAGTCCCTCTAGCGCAAGCGGGGAGCTGTTTTTT.

This clone showed up many times. The chain links TRBV7-2 to TRBJ2-7, with 7 bases fitting TRBD1. The CDR3 runs 16 residues. V gave up 5 bases and J gave up 4 bases; unmatched junction bases: 14. CDR1 SGHTA and CDR2 FQGNSA come from the germline V gene. CDR3 sequence: CASSPRGPAEFYEQYF. The CDR3 bases are TGTGCCAGCAGCCCGAGGGGGCCAGCCGAATTTTACGAGCAGTACTTC. The full variable domain, its missing parts supplied by reference TRBV7-2 and TRBJ2-7, is GAGVSQSPSNKVTEKGKDVELRCDPISGHTALYWYRQSLGQGLEFLIYFQGNSAPDKSGLPSDRFSAERTGGSVSTLTIQRTQQEDSAVYLCASSPRGPAEFYEQYFGPGTRLTVT.